The source of this TCR beta chain is a study of PD-1 blockade in mismatch repair-deficient tumors. Overall study: All were previously treated, progressing patients with approximately 11 mismatch repair-deficient cancer types.

The CDR3 length is 14 residues. Looked up from germline, CDR1 is SGHRS and CDR2 is YFSETQ. V lost 1 base and J 7 bases, leaving 11 bases between the germline ends. A few pembrolizumab responders had their TCRs sequenced. Assay: immunoSEQ multiplex PCR; the TCRdb copy retains only in-frame clones and omits some. The table includes tens of thousands of clones, around four fifths detected once. The specimen comprised peripheral blood, sampled 4 weeks after starting pembrolizumab. The chain couples TRBV5-1 to TRBJ1-4; D perhaps matches TRBD1 (5 bases). The source of this sequence is an adult with mismatch repair-deficient cancer. The CDR3 coding sequence is TGCGCCAGCAGCTTGTACGGGGCCGGTGAAAAACTGTTTTTT. Translated: CASSLYGAGEKLFF.